This T cell receptor beta chain was recorded in a study of T cell responses to AZD1222 COVID-19 vaccine. For the study at large: Second-dose groups at about 4 or about 12 weeks were pooled.

Study-wide points: Donors were mostly white British, more females; clonal diversity possibly underestimated. Seropositive AZD1222 recipients at baseline numbered only five or six. Close to half of spike-specific TCRs reportedly recognize unmutated variant regions.

The CDR3 totals 13 residues. Germline CDR1 and CDR2: SGHRS and YFSETQ. V lost 0 bases to trimming and J lost 1 base, with 4 bases between them. Using immunoSEQ multiplex PCR, the repertoire was profiled, and TCRdb retains in-frame clones only, with some absent. The data show around 140,000 clones, over 90% seen once. A note on this clone: Its target is unknown.

The sample in question was peripheral blood, obtained on day 0 of AZD1222 vaccination. This chain joins TRBV5-1 and TRBJ1-1, with D unresolved. The TCR was taken from an adult in good health. CDR3 amino acids: CASSLAQNTEAFF. For the CDR3, the DNA is TGCGCCAGCAGCTTGGCCCAGAACACTGAAGCTTTCTTT.